The T cell receptor (beta chain) described here comes from a study of cytomegalovirus exposure and HLA in healthy donors. Whole-study findings and limits: For TCR beta chains, V- and J-gene trimming was later linked to a missense DCLRE1C variant. In a later analysis, at a false discovery rate of 0.05, roughly 18,000 TCR beta sequences were associated with HLA alleles. Earlier analysis found most TCR beta V segments productive about 87% or about 30% of the time.

Looked up from germline, CDR1 is SGHRS and CDR2 is YFSETQ. V was pared by 4 bases and J by 7 bases, with 4 bases of the junction left unmatched. The CDR3 totals 14 residues. A word on this clone: The antigen is undetermined.

PCR employed 60 Vbeta and 13 Jbeta primers. The method was immunoSEQ multiplex PCR; TCRdb's version includes in-frame clones alone and lacks a portion of them. The sample holds about 100,000 clones; about four fifths are singletons and the top ten take 2.5% to 3.5%. The sample taken for sequencing was PBMCs. This rearrangement joins TRBV5-1 to TRBJ1-6, with TRBD1 matching 8 bases. This clonotype was sampled from a female donor in good health and CMV-seropositive. The CDR3 sequence is CASSRDRSNSPLHF. CDR3 coding DNA: TGCGCCAGCAGCCGGGACAGGTCCAATTCACCCCTCCACTTT.